This record looks at one T cell receptor (beta chain) sequence and its context. Its specificity is unknown. Data came from immunoSEQ multiplex PCR; TCRdb stores just in-frame clones and leaves some out. The sample consists of some 130,000 clones, about 90% of them appearing once. The data were obtained in a study of T cell responses to AZD1222 COVID-19 vaccine. As for the study in general: Timing groups of about 4 and about 12 weeks for second doses were pooled.

The CDR3 runs to 15 residues. Trimming at V came to 4 bases and at J to 6 bases, leaving 10 bases not matched to a gene. Germline V gene data show CDR1 as LGHDT and CDR2 as YNNKEL (reference sequence). General study points: Baseline testing showed seropositivity in only six AZD1222 recipients. All repertoire sampling was performed exclusively after the peak T cell response. Variant regions that are unmutated are reportedly the target of nearly half of spike-specific TCRs.

The J gene is TRBJ1-1, the V gene TRBV3-1 (or the pseudogene TRBV3-2), with 8 nucleotides matching TRBD1. The source of this sequence is an adult in good health. Sequenced here: peripheral blood, sampled on day 0 of AZD1222 vaccination. In DNA form, the CDR3 reads TGTGCCAGCAGCCTCTCACAGGGGGGTAATGCTGAAGCTTTCTTT. As protein: CASSLSQGGNAEAFF.